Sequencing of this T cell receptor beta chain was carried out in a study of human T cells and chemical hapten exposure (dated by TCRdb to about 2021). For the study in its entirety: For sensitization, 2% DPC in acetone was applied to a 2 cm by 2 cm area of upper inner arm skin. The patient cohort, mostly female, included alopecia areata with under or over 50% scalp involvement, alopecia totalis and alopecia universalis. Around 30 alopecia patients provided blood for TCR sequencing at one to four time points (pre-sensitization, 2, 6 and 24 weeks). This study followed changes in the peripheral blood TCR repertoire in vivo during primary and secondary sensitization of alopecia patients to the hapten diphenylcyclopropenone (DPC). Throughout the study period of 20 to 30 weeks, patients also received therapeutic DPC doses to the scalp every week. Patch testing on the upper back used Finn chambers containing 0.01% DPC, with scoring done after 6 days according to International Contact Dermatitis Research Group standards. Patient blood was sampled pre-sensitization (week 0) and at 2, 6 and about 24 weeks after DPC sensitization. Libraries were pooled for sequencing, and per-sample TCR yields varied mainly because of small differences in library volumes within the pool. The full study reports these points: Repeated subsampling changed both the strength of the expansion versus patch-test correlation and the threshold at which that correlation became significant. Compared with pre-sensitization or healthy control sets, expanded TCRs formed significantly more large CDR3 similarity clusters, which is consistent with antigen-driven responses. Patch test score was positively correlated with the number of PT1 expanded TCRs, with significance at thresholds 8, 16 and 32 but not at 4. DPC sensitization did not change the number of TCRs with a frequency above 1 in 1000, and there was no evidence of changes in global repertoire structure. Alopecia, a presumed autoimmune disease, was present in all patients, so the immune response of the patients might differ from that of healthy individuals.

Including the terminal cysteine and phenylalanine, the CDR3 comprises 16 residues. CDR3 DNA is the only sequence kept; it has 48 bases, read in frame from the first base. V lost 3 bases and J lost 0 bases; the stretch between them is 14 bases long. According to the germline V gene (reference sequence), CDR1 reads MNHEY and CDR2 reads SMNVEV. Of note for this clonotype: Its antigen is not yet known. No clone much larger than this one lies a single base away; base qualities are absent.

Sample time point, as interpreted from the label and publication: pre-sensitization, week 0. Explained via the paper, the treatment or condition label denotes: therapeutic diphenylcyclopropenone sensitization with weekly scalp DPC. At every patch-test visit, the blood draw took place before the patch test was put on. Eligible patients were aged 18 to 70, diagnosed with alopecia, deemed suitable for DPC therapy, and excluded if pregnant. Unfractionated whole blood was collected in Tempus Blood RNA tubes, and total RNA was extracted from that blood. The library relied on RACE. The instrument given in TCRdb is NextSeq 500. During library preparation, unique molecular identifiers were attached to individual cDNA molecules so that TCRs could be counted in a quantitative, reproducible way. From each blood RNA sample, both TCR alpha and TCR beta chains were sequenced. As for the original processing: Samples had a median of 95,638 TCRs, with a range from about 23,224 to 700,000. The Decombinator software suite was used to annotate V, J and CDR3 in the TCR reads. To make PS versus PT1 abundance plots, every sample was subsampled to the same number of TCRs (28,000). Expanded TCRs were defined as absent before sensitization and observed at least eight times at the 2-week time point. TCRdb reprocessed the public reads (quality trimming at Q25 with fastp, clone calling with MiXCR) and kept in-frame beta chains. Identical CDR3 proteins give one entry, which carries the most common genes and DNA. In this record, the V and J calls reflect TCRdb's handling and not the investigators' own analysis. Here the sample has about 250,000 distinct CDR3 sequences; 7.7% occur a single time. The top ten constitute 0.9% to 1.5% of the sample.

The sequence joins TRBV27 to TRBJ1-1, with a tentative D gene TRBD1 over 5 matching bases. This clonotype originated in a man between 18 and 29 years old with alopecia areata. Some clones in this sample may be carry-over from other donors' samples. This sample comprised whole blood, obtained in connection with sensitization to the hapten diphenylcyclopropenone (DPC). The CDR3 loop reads CASSFVAGGLNTEAFF. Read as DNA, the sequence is TGTGCCAGCAGTTTTGTCGCGGGGGGTTTGAACACTGAAGCTTTCTTT.